A single sample gave rise to the 7 T cell receptor beta chains below, sequenced in a study of blood T cells in healthy people across ages. Primers used in a second PCR of roughly 6 to 11 cycles were a sample-barcoded 5' primer and a J-beta primer mix. One entry per CDR3 protein, called by TCRdb with MiXCR from the 5' RACE reads. This sample has more than 650,000 distinct CDR3 sequences, with 40% to 65% found just once. Input material: blood. Source of these receptors: an elderly man in good health.

A few counts support this clonotype. The chain recombines TRBV5-1 with TRBJ2-1; 7 bases line up with TRBD1. V lost 3 bases, J lost 2 bases, and 5 bases stayed unmatched. CDR1 is SGHRS and CDR2 is YFSETQ in the germline V gene. The CDR3 is 15 residues long. This CDR3 is CASSSTGVAYNEQFF. The CDR3 nucleotides read TGCGCCAGCAGCTCTACAGGGGTAGCCTACAATGAGCAGTTCTTC.

The chain recombines TRBV7-2 with TRBJ2-1, with 7 bases matching TRBD2. The V gene's germline CDR1 is SGHTA and CDR2 FQGNSA. The CDR3 spans 13 residues. The junction had 6 bases not matched to a gene; V was cut back by 10 bases and J by 3 bases. CDR3 loop: CANAAGLYNEQFF. In DNA form, the CDR3 reads TGTGCCAATGCAGCGGGACTCTACAATGAGCAGTTCTTC.

The CDR3 DNA follows: TGTGCCAGCACCTTAGGCGGAGGGGGTGGGACCCAGTACTTC. It translates to CASTLGGGGGTQYF. This rearrangement joins TRBV12-3 or TRBV12-4 to TRBJ2-5, with D possibly called TRBD1 or TRBD2 (6 bases each). The CDR3 has 14 residues. Trimming left V 7 bases short and J 7 bases short, with 19 bases between.

This chain uses TRBV15 with TRBJ1-2; maybe TRBD1 (5 bases). The germline V gene encodes CDR1 LNHNV and CDR2 YYDKDF (reference sequence). The CDR3 runs to 15 residues. V was clipped by 0 bases and J by 2 bases, with 10 bases between them. CDR3 DNA sequence: TGTGCCACCAGCAGAGATCAGGGATTAAACTATGGCTACACCTTC. It is translated as CATSRDQGLNYGYTF.

This chain connects TRBV12-3 or TRBV12-4 to TRBJ1-1; D is undetermined. The ends were cut back, 6 bases at V and 8 bases at J, with 13 bases in the middle. This CDR3 contains 12 residues. The CDR3, as DNA: TGTGCCAGCAGACCCCACGGAGGGGAAGCTTTCTTT. Encoded protein: CASRPHGGEAFF.

As to this clonotype: A junction boundary mismatches the germline segment, possibly from a read error. J is TRBJ1-2 and V is TRBV27; 8 bases align to TRBD1. Germline assignment: CDR1 MNHEY and CDR2 SMNVEV (reference sequence). The CDR3 is 17 residues long. CDR3 in DNA: TGTGCCAGCAGTTTCCGTCGGAGCAGGGGGCGCGACTATGGCCACACCTTC. This encodes CASSFRRSRGRDYGHTF.

The sample holds a few counts of this clonotype. This sequence joins TRBV10-3 and TRBJ1-4; the D is unclear. V lost 3 bases, J lost 8 bases, and 13 bases lay in between. The CDR3 covers 14 residues. Germline loops: CDR1 ENHRY, CDR2 SYGVKD. CDR3 residues: CAISDWGDEEKLFF. For the CDR3, the DNA is TGTGCCATCAGTGATTGGGGAGACGAGGAAAAACTGTTTTTT.